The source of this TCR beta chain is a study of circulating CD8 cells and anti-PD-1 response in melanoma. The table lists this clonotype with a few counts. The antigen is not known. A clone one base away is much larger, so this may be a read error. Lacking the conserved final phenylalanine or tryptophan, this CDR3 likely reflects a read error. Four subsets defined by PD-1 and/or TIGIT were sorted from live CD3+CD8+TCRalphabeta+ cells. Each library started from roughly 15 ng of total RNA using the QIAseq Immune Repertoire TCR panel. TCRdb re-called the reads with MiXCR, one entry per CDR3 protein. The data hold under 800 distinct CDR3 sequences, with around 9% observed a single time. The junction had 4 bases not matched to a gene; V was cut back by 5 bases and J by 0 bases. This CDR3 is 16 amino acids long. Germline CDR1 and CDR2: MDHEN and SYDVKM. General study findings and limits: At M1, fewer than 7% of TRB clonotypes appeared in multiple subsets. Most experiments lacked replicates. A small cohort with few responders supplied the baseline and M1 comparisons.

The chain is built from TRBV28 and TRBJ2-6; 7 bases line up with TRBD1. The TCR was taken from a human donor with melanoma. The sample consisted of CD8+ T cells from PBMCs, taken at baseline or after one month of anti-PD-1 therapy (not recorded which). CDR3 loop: CASSPGTASGANVLTL. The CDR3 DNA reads TGTGCCAGCAGTCCTGGGACAGCCTCTGGGGCCAACGTCCTGACTCTC.